This is a list of T cell receptor beta chains from one sample in a study of human T cells and chemical hapten exposure. Via MiXCR, TCRdb re-called the RACE reads, giving one row per CDR3 protein. The sample records around 300,000 distinct CDR3 sequences, approximately 7.5% being singletons. The specimen was whole blood, collected in connection with sensitization to the hapten diphenylcyclopropenone (DPC). These receptors were collected from a man aged 18 to 30 with alopecia areata. Some clones in this sample may be carry-over from other donors' samples. The CDR3 runs from the conserved cysteine through the conserved F or W. Each record gives: clone size, V gene, D gene, CDR3 length, J gene, CDR3 protein, CDR3 DNA. A D gene is named only where the DNA matches it firmly. Clone size is not always given. Where it is, it says once, few, many or a class for expanded clones.

-	TRBV25-1	TRBD1	15	TRBJ1-6	CASSERRDRISPLHF	TGTGCCAGCAGTGAACGGCGGGACAGGATTTCACCCCTCCACTTT
few	TRBV5-1	-	13	TRBJ2-7	CASSLEKAYEQYF	TGCGCCAGCAGCTTGGAGAAAGCGTACGAGCAGTACTTC
-	TRBV20-1	-	14	TRBJ2-5	CSARGPSAQETQYF	TGCAGTGCTAGGGGCCCGTCGGCCCAAGAGACCCAGTACTTC
many	TRBV6-2/TRBV6-3	TRBD1	14	TRBJ1-5	CASTGTAPNQPQHF	TGTGCCAGCACCGGGACAGCGCCTAATCAGCCCCAGCATTTT
-	TRBV2	-	10	TRBJ2-3	CASSVGTQYF	TGTGCCAGCAGTGTGGGGACGCAGTATTTT
few	TRBV3-1	-	14	TRBJ2-2	CASSPRTDTGELFF	TGTGCCAGCAGCCCCAGGACCGACACCGGGGAGCTGTTTTTT
-	TRBV12-3/TRBV12-4	-	16	TRBJ1-3	CASRTRGPGSGNTIYF	TGTGCCAGCAGGACTAGGGGTCCCGGCTCTGGAAACACCATATATTTT
many	TRBV4-2	TRBD1	18	TRBJ1-5	CASSQGDRVEWGNQPQHF	TGTGCCAGCAGCCAGGGGGACAGGGTAGAATGGGGCAATCAGCCCCAGCATTTT
-	TRBV5-6	-	17	TRBJ1-1	CASSPILTRQRRAEAFF	TGTGCCAGCAGCCCAATTCTAACCAGACAAAGGAGGGCTGAAGCTTTCTTT
many	TRBV5-1	TRBD1	14	TRBJ1-1	CASSRTGSDTEAFF	TGCGCCAGCAGTCGGACAGGGAGTGATACTGAAGCTTTCTTT
many	TRBV9	TRBD1	15	TRBJ1-4	CASSVGTGGNEKLFF	TGTGCCAGCAGCGTAGGAACAGGGGGCAATGAAAAACTGTTTTTT
few	TRBV12-3/TRBV12-4	-	15	TRBJ1-1	CASSPLSGVDTEAFF	TGTGCCAGCAGTCCTCTCTCAGGGGTAGACACTGAAGCTTTCTTT
few	TRBV4-3	-	20	TRBJ2-7	CASSQDSTHTRVSTSYEQYF	TGCGCCAGCAGCCAAGATTCTACGCACACACGAGTTTCGACCTCCTACGAGCAGTACTTC
few	TRBV20-1	TRBD1	15	TRBJ2-2	CSARARQGSVGELFF	TGCAGTGCTAGAGCGAGACAGGGTAGTGTCGGGGAGCTGTTTTTT
few	TRBV7-9	-	12	TRBJ2-1	CASSLDWSEPFF	TGTGCCAGCAGCTTAGACTGGTCAGAACCGTTCTTC
-	TRBV20-1	-	13	TRBJ1-1	CSARSLGNTEAFF	TGCAGTGCCCGTTCCTTGGGGAACACTGAAGCTTTCTTT
few	TRBV7-3	-	14	TRBJ2-1	CASSPNPGRSEQFF	TGTGCCAGCAGCCCAAACCCAGGGAGGAGTGAGCAGTTCTTC
few	TRBV28	-	16	TRBJ2-7	CASTTPGPGSRYEQYF	TGTGCCAGCACTACCCCGGGGCCAGGGTCTCGCTACGAGCAGTACTTC
-	TRBV20-1	-	14	TRBJ2-3	CSAFLLGRADTQYF	TGCAGTGCTTTCCTACTAGGAAGGGCCGATACGCAGTATTTT
few	TRBV15	-	17	TRBJ2-5	CATSRDSGGASAETQYF	TGTGCCACCAGCAGAGATAGCGGTGGCGCGAGCGCAGAGACCCAGTACTTC
many	TRBV20-1	-	13	TRBJ1-3	CSATGRDGNTIYF	TGCAGTGCTACTGGCAGGGACGGAAACACCATATATTTT
few	TRBV2	-	13	TRBJ2-3	CASSANGPLVRHF	TGTGCCAGCAGTGCCAATGGGCCCCTTGTCCGTCATTTT